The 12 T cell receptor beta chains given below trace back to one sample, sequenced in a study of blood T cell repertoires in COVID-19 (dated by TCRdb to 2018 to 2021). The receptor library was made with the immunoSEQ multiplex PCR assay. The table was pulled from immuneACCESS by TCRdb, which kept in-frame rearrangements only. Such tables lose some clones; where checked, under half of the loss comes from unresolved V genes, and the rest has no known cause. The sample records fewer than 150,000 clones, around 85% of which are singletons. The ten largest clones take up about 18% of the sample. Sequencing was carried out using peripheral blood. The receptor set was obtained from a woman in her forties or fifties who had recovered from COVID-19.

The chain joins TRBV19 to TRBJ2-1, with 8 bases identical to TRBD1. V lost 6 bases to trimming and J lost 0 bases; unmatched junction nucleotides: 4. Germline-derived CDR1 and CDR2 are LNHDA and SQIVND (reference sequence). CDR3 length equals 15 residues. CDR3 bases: TGTGCCAGTAGGAACGACAGGGGCTCCTACAATGAGCAGTTCTTC. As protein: CASRNDRGSYNEQFF.

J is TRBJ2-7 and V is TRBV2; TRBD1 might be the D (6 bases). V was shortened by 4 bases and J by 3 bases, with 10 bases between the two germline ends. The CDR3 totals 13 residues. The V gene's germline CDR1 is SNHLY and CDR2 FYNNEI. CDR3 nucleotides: TGTGCCAGCAGTGGGGCCAGGGGCTACGAGCAGTACTTC. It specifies CASSGARGYEQYF.

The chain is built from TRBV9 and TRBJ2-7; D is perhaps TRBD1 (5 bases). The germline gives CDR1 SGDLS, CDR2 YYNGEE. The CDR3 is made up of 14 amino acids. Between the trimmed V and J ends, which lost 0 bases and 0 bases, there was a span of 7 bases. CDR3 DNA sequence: TGTGCCAGCAGCGTAGGCGACAGCTCCTACGAGCAGTACTTC. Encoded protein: CASSVGDSSYEQYF.

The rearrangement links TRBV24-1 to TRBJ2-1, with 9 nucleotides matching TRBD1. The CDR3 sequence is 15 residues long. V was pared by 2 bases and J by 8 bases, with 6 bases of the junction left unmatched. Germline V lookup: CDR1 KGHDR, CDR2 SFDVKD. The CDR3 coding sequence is TGTGCCACCAGTGATTCCGGGACAGGGACGTATGAGCAGTTCTTC. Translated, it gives CATSDSGTGTYEQFF.

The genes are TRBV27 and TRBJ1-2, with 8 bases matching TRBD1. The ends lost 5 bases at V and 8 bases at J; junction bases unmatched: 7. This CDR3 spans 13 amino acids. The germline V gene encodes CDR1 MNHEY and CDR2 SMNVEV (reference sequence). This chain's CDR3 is CASSPRQGSGYTF. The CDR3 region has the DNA TGTGCCAGCAGTCCGCGACAGGGGTCAGGCTACACCTTC.

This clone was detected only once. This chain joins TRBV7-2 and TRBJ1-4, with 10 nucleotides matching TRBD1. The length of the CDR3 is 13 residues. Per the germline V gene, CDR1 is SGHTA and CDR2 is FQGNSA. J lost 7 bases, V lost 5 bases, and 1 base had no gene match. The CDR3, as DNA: TGTGCCAGCAGCCGGGACAGGGGTGAAAAACTGTTTTTT. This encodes CASSRDRGEKLFF.

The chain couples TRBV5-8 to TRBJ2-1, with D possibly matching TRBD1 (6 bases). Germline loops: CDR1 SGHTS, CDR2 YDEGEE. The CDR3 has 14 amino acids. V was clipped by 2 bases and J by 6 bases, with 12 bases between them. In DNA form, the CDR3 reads TGTGCCAGCAGCTTAATAATCAGGGGCAATGAGCAGTTCTTC. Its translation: CASSLIIRGNEQFF.

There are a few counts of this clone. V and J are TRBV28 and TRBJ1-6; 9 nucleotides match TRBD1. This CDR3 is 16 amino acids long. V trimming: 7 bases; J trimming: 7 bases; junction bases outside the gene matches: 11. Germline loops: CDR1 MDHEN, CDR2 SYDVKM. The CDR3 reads CASNRPGQGYNSPLHF. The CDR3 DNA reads TGTGCCAGCAACCGACCGGGACAGGGTTACAATTCACCCCTCCACTTT.

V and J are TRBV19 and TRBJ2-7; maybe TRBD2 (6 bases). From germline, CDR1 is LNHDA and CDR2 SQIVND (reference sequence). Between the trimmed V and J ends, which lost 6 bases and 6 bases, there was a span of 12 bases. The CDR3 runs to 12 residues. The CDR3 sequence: CASSRRGSEQYF. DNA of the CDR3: TGTGCCAGTAGCCGGAGGGGAAGCGAGCAGTACTTC.

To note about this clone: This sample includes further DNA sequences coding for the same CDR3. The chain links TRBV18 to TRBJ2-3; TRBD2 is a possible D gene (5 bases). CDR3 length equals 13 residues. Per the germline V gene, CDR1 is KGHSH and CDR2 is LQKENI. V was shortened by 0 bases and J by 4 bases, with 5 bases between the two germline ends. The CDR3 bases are TGTGCCAGCTCACCACCCGGGGCAGATACGCAGTATTTT. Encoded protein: CASSPPGADTQYF. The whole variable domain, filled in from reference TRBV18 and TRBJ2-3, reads NAGVMQNPRHLVRRRGQEARLRCSPMKGHSHVYWYRQLPEEGLKFMVYLQKENIIDESGMPKERFSAEFPKEGPSILRIQQVVRGDSAAYFCASSPPGADTQYFGPGTRLTVL.

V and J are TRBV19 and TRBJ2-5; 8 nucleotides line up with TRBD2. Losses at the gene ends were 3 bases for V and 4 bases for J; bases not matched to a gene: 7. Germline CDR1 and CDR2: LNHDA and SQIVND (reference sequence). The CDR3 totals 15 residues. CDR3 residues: CASSIVLAVGETQYF. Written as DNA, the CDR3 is TGTGCCAGTAGTATTGTACTAGCGGTAGGAGAGACCCAGTACTTC.

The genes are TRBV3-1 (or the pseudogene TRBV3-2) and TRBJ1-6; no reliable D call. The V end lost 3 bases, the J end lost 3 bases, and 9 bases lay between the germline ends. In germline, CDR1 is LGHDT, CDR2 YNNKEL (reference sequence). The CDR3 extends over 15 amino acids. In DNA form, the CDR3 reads TGTGCCAGCAGCCACCTCCGGAGCTATAATTCACCCCTCCACTTT. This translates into CASSHLRSYNSPLHF.